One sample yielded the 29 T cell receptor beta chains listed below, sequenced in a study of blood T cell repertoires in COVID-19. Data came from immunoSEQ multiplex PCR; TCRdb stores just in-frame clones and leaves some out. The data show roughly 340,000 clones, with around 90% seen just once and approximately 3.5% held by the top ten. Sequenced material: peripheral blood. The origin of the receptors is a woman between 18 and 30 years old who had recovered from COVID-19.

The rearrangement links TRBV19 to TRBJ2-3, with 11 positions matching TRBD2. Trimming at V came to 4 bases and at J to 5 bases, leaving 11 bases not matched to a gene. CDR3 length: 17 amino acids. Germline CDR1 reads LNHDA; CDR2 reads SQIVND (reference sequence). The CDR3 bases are TGTGCCAGTAGTACGGCCCTAGCGGGAGGTGGCAAAGATACGCAGTATTTT. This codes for CASSTALAGGGKDTQYF.

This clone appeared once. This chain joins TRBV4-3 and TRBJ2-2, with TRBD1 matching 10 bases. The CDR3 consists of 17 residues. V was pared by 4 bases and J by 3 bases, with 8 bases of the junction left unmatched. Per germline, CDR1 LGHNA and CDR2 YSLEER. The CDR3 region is CASSPRDGTGDTGELFF. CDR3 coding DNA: TGCGCCAGCAGCCCCCGAGACGGGACAGGGGACACCGGGGAGCTGTTTTTT.

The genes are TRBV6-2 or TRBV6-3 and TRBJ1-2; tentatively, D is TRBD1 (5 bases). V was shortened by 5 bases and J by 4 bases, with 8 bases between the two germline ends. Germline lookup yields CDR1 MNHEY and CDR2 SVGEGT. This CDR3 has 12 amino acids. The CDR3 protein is CASSPDSYGYTF. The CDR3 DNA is TGTGCCAGCAGTCCCGACAGCTATGGCTACACCTTC.

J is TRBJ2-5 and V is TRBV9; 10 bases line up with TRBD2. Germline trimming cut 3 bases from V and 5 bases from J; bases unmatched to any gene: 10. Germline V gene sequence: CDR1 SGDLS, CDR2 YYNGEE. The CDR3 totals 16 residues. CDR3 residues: CASSGYVAGGLETQYF. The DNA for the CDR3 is TGTGCCAGCAGCGGCTATGTAGCGGGAGGCCTCGAGACCCAGTACTTC.

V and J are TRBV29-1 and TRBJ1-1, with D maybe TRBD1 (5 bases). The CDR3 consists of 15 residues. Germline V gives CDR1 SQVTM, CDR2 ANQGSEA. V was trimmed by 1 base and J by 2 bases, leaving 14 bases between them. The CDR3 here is CSVEVVGGANTEAFF. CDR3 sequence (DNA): TGCAGCGTTGAAGTAGTCGGAGGGGCAAACACTGAAGCTTTCTTT.

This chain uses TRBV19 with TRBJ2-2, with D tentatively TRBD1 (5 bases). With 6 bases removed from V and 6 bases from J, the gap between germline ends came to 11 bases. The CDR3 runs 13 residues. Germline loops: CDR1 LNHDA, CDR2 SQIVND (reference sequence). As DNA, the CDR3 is TGTGCCAGTAGACAGCAGGGATCCGGGGAGCTGTTTTTT. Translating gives CASRQQGSGELFF.

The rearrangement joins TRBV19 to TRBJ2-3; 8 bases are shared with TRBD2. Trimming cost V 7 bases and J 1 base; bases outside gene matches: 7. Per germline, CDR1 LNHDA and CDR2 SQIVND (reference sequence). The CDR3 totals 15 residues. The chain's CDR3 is CASTDRGLGTDTQYF. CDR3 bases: TGTGCCAGTACCGACCGGGGACTAGGCACAGATACGCAGTATTTT.

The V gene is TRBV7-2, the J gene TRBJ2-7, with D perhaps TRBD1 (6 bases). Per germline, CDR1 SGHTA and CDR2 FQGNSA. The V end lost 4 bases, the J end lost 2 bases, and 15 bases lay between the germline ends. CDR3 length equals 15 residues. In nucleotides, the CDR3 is TGTGCCAGCAGCTACAGGGCAGGCGATACCTACGAGCAGTACGTC. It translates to CASSYRAGDTYEQYV.

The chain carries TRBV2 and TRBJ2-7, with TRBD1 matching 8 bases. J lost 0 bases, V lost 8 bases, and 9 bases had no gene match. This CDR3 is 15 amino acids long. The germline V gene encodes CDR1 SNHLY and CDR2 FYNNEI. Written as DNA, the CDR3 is TGTGCCAGCCACGACCGGGACAGGTTCTCCTACGAGCAGTACGTC. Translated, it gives CASHDRDRFSYEQYV.

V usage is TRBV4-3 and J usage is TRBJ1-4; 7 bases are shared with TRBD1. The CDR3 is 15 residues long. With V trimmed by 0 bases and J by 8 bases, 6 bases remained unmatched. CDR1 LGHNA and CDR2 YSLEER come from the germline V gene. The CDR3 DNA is TGCGCCAGCAGCCAAGACGACAGGGTGGGCGAAAAACTGTTTTTT. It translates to CASSQDDRVGEKLFF.

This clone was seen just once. The DNA of the CDR3 is TGCGCCAGCAGCCATCCCCCGACAGCGAACACTGAAGCTTTCTTT. It translates to CASSHPPTANTEAFF. The chain links TRBV4-1 to TRBJ1-1, with D perhaps TRBD1 (5 bases). Per the germline V gene, CDR1 is MGHRA and CDR2 is YSYEKL. This CDR3 is 15 amino acids long. V was cut by 3 bases and J by 1 base, with 12 bases left in between.

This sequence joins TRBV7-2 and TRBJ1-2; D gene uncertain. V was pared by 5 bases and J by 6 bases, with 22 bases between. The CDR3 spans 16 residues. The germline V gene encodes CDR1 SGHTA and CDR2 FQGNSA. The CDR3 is CASSLEYSQTADGYTF. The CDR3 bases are TGTGCCAGCAGCCTAGAGTACTCCCAAACAGCGGATGGCTACACCTTC.

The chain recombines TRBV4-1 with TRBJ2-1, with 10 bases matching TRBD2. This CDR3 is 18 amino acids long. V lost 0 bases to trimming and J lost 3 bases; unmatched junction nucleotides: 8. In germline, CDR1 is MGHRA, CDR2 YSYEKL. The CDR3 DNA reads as TGCGCCAGCAGCCAAGACAGGGGGCGACTAGCGGGCTACAATGAGCAGTTCTTC. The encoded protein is CASSQDRGRLAGYNEQFF.

In DNA, the CDR3 is TGTGCCAGCAGCTCGGGACAGGGGGCTATGCAGTACGTC. This encodes CASSSGQGAMQYV. This chain connects TRBV11-2 to TRBJ2-7; 12 bases agree with TRBD1. Looked up from germline, CDR1 is SGHAT and CDR2 is FQNNGV. V shed 4 bases and J 9 bases; nucleotides not matched to a gene: 4. There are 13 residues in the CDR3.

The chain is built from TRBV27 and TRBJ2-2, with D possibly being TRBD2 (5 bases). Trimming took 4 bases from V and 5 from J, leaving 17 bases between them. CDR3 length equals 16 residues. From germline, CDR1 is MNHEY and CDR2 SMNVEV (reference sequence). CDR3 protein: CASSSLAWRGTGELFF. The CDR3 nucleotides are TGTGCCAGCAGTTCCCTAGCATGGAGAGGAACCGGGGAGCTGTTTTTT.

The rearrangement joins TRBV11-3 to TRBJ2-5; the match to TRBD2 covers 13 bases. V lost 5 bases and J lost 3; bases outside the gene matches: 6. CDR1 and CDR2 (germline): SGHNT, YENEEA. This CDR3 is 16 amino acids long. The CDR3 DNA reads TGTGCCAGCAGCAGGAGACTAGCGGGAGGAGAAGAGACCCAGTACTTC. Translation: CASSRRLAGGEETQYF.

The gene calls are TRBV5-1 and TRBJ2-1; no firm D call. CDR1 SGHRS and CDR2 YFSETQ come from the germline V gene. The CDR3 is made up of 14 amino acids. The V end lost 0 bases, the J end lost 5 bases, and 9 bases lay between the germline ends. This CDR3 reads CASSLGATNNEQFF. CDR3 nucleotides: TGCGCCAGCAGCTTGGGGGCGACAAACAATGAGCAGTTCTTC.

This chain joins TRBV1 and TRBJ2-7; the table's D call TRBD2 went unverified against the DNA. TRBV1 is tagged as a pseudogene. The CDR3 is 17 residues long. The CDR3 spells CTSSSGVAGVSSYEQYV. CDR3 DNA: TGCACCAGCAGCTCAGGGGTAGCGGGAGTGAGCTCCTACGAGCAGTACGTC.

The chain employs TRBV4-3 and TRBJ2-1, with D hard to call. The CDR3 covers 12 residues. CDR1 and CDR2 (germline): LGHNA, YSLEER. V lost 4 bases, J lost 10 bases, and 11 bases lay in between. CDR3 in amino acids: CASSLHRREQFF. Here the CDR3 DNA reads TGCGCCAGCAGCCTTCACCGCCGGGAGCAGTTCTTC.

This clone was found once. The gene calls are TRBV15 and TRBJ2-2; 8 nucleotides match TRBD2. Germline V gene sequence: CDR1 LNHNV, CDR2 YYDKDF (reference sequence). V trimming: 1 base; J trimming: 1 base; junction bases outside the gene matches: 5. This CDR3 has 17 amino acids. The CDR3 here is CATSRGGSGRNTGELFF. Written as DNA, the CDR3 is TGTGCCACCAGCAGAGGTGGGAGCGGGAGGAACACCGGGGAGCTGTTTTTT.

CDR3: CASSKFRGPYEQYV. CDR3 coding DNA: TGTGCCAGCAGCAAATTCAGGGGCCCCTACGAGCAGTACGTC. J is TRBJ2-7 and V is TRBV21-1; TRBD1 is taken as the D call from the table, unchecked against the DNA. TRBV21-1 is a recognized pseudogene. The CDR3 sequence is 14 residues long.

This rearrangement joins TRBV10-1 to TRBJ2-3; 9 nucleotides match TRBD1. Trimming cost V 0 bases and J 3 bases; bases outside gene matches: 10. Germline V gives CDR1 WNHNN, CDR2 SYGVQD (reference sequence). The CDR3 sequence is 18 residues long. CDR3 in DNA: TGCGCCAGCAGTGAGTCCTATGGACAGGGGAGCGGGACAGATACGCAGTATTTT. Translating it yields CASSESYGQGSGTDTQYF.

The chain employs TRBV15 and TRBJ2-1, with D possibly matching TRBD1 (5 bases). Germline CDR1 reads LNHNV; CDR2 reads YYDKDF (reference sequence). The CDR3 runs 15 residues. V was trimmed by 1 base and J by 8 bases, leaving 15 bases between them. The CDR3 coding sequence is TGTGCCACCAGCAGAGGTAGGGGTTTGGGCGATGAGCAGTTCTTC. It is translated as CATSRGRGLGDEQFF.

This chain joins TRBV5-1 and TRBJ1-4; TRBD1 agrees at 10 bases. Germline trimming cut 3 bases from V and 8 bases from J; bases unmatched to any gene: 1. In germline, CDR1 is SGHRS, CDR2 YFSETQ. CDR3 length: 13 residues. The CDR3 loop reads CASSWDRGEKLFF. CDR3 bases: TGCGCCAGCAGCTGGGACAGGGGAGAAAAACTGTTTTTT.

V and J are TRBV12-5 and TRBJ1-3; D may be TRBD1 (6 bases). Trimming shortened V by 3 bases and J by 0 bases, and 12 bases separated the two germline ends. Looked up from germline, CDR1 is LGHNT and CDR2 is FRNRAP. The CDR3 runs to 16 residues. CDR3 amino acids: CASGFDRTFSGNTIYF. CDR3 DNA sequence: TGTGCTAGTGGTTTTGACAGGACTTTCTCTGGAAACACCATATATTTT.

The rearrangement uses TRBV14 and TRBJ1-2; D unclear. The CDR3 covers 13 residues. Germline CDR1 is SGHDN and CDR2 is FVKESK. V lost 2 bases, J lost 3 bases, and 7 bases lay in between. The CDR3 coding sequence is TGTGCCAGCAGCCAACTAGTTCACTATGGCTACACCTTC. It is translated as CASSQLVHYGYTF. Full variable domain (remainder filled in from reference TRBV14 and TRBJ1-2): EAGVTQFPSHSVIEKGQTVTLRCDPISGHDNLYWYRRVMGKEIKFLLHFVKESKQDESGMPNNRFLAERTGGTYSTLKVQPAELEDSGVYFCASSQLVHYGYTFGSGTRLTVV.

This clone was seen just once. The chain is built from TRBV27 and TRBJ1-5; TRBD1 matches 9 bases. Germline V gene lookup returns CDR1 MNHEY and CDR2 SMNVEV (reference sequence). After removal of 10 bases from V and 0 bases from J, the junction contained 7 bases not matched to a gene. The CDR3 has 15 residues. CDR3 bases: TGTGCCAACCTCGGGACAGGGTATAGCAATCAGCCCCAGCATTTT. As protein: CANLGTGYSNQPQHF.

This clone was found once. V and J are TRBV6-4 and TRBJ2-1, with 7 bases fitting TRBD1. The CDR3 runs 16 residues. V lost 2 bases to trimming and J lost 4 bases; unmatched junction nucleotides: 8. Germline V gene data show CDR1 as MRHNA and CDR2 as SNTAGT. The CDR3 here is CASSDLRQGRYNEQFF. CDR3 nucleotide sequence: TGTGCCAGCAGTGACCTCCGACAGGGACGGTACAATGAGCAGTTCTTC.

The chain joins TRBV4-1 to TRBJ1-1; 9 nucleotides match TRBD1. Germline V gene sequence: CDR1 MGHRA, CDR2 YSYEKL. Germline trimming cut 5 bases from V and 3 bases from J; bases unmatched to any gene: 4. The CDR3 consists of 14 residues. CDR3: CASSERTGDTEAFF. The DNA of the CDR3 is TGCGCCAGCAGCGAGCGGACAGGGGACACTGAAGCTTTCTTT.